This TCR beta chain is drawn from a study of T cells after yellow fever vaccination. Study conclusions and caveats: The secondary response was weaker, and its peak arrived faster, on day 5 versus 15. The appearance of a small share of clonotypes in both CD4 and CD8 compartments was observed.

TCRdb reprocessed the 5' RACE reads via MiXCR and lists one record per CDR3 protein. The sample consists of 250,000 to 400,000 distinct CDR3 sequences, 4% to 5.5% of them appearing once. CDR1 is SGHVS and CDR2 is FNYEAQ in the germline V gene. The CDR3 is made up of 15 amino acids. V was shortened by 1 base and J by 9 bases, with 13 bases between the two germline ends. This clonotype was seen many times. The antigen remains undetermined. Sequenced material: PBMCs, taken 15 days after the yellow fever booster vaccination. The TCR originated in a man aged 18 to 30 who received the YFV17D yellow fever vaccine. The V call is TRBV7-6, the J call TRBJ1-6, with D unresolved. CDR3 coding DNA: TGTGCCAGCAGCTTAGTACGGAGGTTTGGTTCACCCCTCCACTTT. Translated: CASSLVRRFGSPLHF.